This T cell receptor (beta chain) appears in the sequencing data of a study of blood T cell repertoires in COVID-19. Study overall: Collection of acute and convalescent COVID-19 samples took place in the United States, Italy and Spain. The analysed material was cDNA or gDNA that came from T cells, B-cell-depleted T cells, or PBMCs.

Per the authors' pipeline: Amplification from reference gene primers served as the basis for estimated nucleated cell counts. Assay: immunoSEQ multiplex PCR; the TCRdb copy retains only in-frame clones and omits some. V, J and clone size reflect that table, while D and trimming were determined from the DNA. Found here are tens of thousands of clones, around 85% of them singletons; the top ten hold around 30%. The germline CDR1 and CDR2 sequences are LGHDT and YNNKEL (reference sequence). V dropped 4 bases and J dropped 6; count of bases not matched to a gene: 7. CDR3 length equals 14 residues. Sequenced input: peripheral blood. This receptor was obtained from a woman aged 80 or over with COVID-19, enrolled during active disease. The rearrangement uses TRBV3-1 (or the pseudogene TRBV3-2) and TRBJ1-2, with 8 bases identical to TRBD1. The CDR3 here is CASSPRQGRDGYTF. The CDR3 DNA sequence: TGTGCCAGCAGCCCCCGACAGGGGAGGGATGGCTACACCTTC.